The TCR beta chain described here comes from a study of cytomegalovirus exposure and HLA in healthy donors. Study outcomes and limitations: Researchers reported in a later analysis that a missense DCLRE1C variant was tied to TCR beta V- and J-gene trimming. Data from an earlier analysis indicated that most TCR beta V segments were productive either about 87% or about 30% of the time. What a later analysis showed was that several of the most significant clusters appeared linked to common viral pathogens.

The CDR3 is 12 residues long. CDR1 is ENHRY and CDR2 is SYGVKD in the germline V gene. Only a few counts were recorded for this clone. What it recognizes is unknown. This same CDR3 is encoded by further DNA sequences in the sample. With 60 Vbeta and 13 Jbeta primers, the PCR was carried out. Assay used: immunoSEQ multiplex PCR; TCRdb lists only in-frame clones, some missing. The sample holds around 250,000 clones, about 90% seen once. The sequenced sample consisted of PBMCs. This clonotype originated in a girl aged 2-10 years in good health and CMV-seronegative. This rearrangement joins TRBV10-3 to TRBJ2-5, with D unresolved. The J call is uncertain, as TRBJ2-7 better fits the DNA end. This CDR3 is CAISDSSYEQYF. DNA for the CDR3: TGTGCCATCAGTGACTCTTCGTACGAGCAGTACTTC.